This paragraph covers one TCR beta chain sequence. Its antigen is not identified. These data originate in a study of T cells expressing NK-cell markers. Study details: It was sorted CD3+CD56+NKG2C+, CD3+CD56+NKG2C- and CD3+CD56-NKG2C+ T cells that supplied the TCR beta repertoires. Seven donors tested HCMV-seropositive and one tested seronegative among the eight sequenced.

No DNA is given; TCRdb re-called the 5' RACE reads and lists each CDR3 protein once. In all, the sample yields about 400,000 distinct CDR3 sequences. General observations from the study: In a handful of donors, these clonotypes also led the CD3+CD56-NKG2C+ fraction. A range of 1.0-7.0% of CD8+ T cells consisted of dominant NKG2C+ clonotypes in several donors.

The material sequenced was blood T cells: a sorted CD56 or NKG2C T cell subset, CD4+ or CD8+ T cells, or bulk PBMC T cells (not recorded which). This receptor was taken from a woman in her forties or fifties in good health.

The CDR3 loop reads CASRRGRQETQYF. The chain employs TRBV6-5 and TRBJ2-5; without DNA, the TCRdb call of TRBD2 cannot be checked. The CDR3 runs to 13 residues. Germline CDR1 is MNHEY and CDR2 is SVGAGI.